This entry is about one T cell receptor beta chain. Sequencing was performed with immunoSEQ multiplex PCR; in TCRdb, only in-frame clones are kept and a portion is missing. The sample gives about 330,000 clones, around 87% of which show up once; 5.3% is in the top ten. Donors in Cohort 3 counted as recovered after two negative PCRs, clearance, or symptom resolution. The CDR3 spans 18 residues. The sample comes from a study of blood T cell repertoires in COVID-19. Overall study: Acute and convalescent COVID-19 specimens originated in the United States, Italy and Spain. T cells, B-cell-depleted T cells, or PBMCs supplied cDNA or gDNA.

The sequenced material came from PBMCs or T cells enriched from blood (not recorded which). The TCR comes from a woman between 25 and 40 years old who had recovered from COVID-19. The rearrangement links TRBV21-1 to TRBJ1-1. TRBV21-1 is a known pseudogene. CDR3 in DNA: TGTGCCAGCAGCAAAGGGGGACCCCCGGGAGAGAGTGACACTGAAGCTTTCTTT. Protein sequence: CASSKGGPPGESDTEAFF.